This entry lists 14 T cell receptor beta chains sequenced from one sample in a study of monozygotic twins with cystic fibrosis. The method was immunoSEQ multiplex PCR; TCRdb's version includes in-frame clones alone and lacks a portion of them. Among 34,000 or so clones, just over 90% were seen once, and the ten largest hold less than 0.2%. Material: blood. The receptors originated from a boy between 2 and 10 years old with cystic fibrosis.

The chain combines TRBV9 with TRBJ2-1; tentative D call: TRBD2 (5 bases). Germline V lookup: CDR1 SGDLS, CDR2 YYNGEE. The V end lost 3 bases, the J end lost 0 bases, and 10 bases lay between the germline ends. The CDR3 sequence is 15 residues long. The DNA of the CDR3 is TGTGCCAGCAGCGGTGGGAGCTTCTCCTACAATGAGCAGTTCTTC. Protein product: CASSGGSFSYNEQFF. Full variable domain (rest looked up from reference TRBV9 and TRBJ2-1): DSGVTQTPKHLITATGQRVTLRCSPRSGDLSVYWYQQSLDQGLQFLIQYYNGEERAKGNILERFSAQQFPDLHSELNLSSLELGDSALYFCASSGGSFSYNEQFFGPGTRLTVL.

The rearrangement joins TRBV29-1 to TRBJ1-2, with D hard to call. The CDR3 spans 15 residues. Germline CDR1 and CDR2: SQVTM and ANQGSEA. Trimming cost V 0 bases and J 8 bases, with 19 bases left between them. As DNA, the CDR3 is TGCAGCGTTGAAGATTTAAGGCGGTATGATTGCGGCTACACCTTC. It yields the protein CSVEDLRRYDCGYTF.

The chain uses TRBV5-1 and TRBJ2-7; no clear D gene. CDR3 length: 14 residues. Deletions cut 2 bases from V and 5 bases from J, with 14 bases between. Germline V gene sequence: CDR1 SGHRS, CDR2 YFSETQ. For the CDR3, the DNA is TGCGCCAGCAGCTTTAATAAATATCGGGACGAGCAGTACTTC. This codes for CASSFNKYRDEQYF. Supplemented by reference TRBV5-1 and TRBJ2-7, the full variable domain reads KAGVTQTPRYLIKTRGQQVTLSCSPISGHRSVSWYQQTPGQGLQFLFEYFSETQRNKGNFPGRFSGRQFSNSRSEMNVSTLELGDSALYLCASSFNKYRDEQYFGPGTRLTVT.

The table lists this clone with a few counts. The V gene is TRBV6-6, the J gene TRBJ1-6; no clear D. This CDR3 spans 16 amino acids. Trimming pared 2 bases from V and 0 bases from J, leaving 8 bases between. The germline gives CDR1 MNHNY, CDR2 SVGAGI (reference sequence). The CDR3 reads CASSYAESSYNSPLHF. Written as DNA, the CDR3 is TGTGCCAGCAGTTACGCGGAAAGCTCCTATAATTCACCCCTCCACTTT.

This chain uses TRBV4-2 with TRBJ2-3; no clear D. Per the germline V gene, CDR1 is LGHNA and CDR2 is YNFKEQ. The CDR3 covers 17 residues. V was pared by 0 bases and J by 2 bases, with 15 bases between. This CDR3 is CASSQEWRGEYTDTQYF. CDR3 bases: TGTGCCAGCAGCCAAGAATGGCGCGGCGAATACACAGATACGCAGTATTTT.

The chain is built from TRBV4-3 and TRBJ1-2; 9 bases line up with TRBD1. The trim removed 0 bases at V and 5 bases at J, leaving 4 bases unmatched. The CDR3 covers 15 residues. CDR1 is LGHNA and CDR2 is YSLEER in the germline V gene. In nucleotides, the CDR3 is TGCGCCAGCAGCCAAGATGGACAGGGGCGGTATGGCTACACCTTC. This codes for CASSQDGQGRYGYTF.

CDR3 residues: CASSQDLERLGPSGNTIYF. CDR3 in DNA: TGCGCCAGCAGCCAAGATCTTGAGAGATTAGGGCCCTCTGGAAACACCATATATTTT. The chain joins TRBV4-1 to TRBJ1-3; D unresolved. The germline V gene has CDR1 MGHRA and CDR2 YSYEKL. The germline V and J ends were trimmed by 0 bases and 0 bases, with 18 bases remaining between them. The CDR3 runs to 19 residues.

The V call is TRBV9, the J call TRBJ2-1; D is perhaps TRBD1 (5 bases). CDR1 is SGDLS and CDR2 is YYNGEE in the germline V gene. This CDR3 contains 13 residues. The V gene lost 3 bases and the J gene lost 14 bases, with 18 bases spanning the gap. CDR3 sequence reads: CASSGGPTMVEFF. CDR3 DNA: TGTGCCAGCAGCGGGGGCCCTACAATGGTGGAGTTCTTC.

The chain has TRBV7-8 and TRBJ2-6, with no clear D. The germline V and J ends were trimmed by 1 base and 1 base, with 14 bases remaining between them. This CDR3 is built from 18 residues. Germline-derived CDR1 and CDR2 are SGHVS and FQNEAQ. CDR3 amino acids: CASSLGAPTLSGANVLTF. The CDR3, as DNA: TGTGCCAGCAGCTTAGGGGCCCCGACCCTTTCTGGGGCCAACGTCCTGACTTTC.

The rearrangement uses TRBV29-1 and TRBJ2-1; 8 bases fit TRBD1. With 3 bases clipped from V and 1 base from J, the junction kept 8 bases outside the gene matches. Germline lookup yields CDR1 SQVTM and CDR2 ANQGSEA. The CDR3 totals 16 residues. CDR3 bases: TGCAGCGTTGACCACGGCAGGGGGCAATCCTACAATGAGCAGTTCTTC. Protein sequence: CSVDHGRGQSYNEQFF.

The chain couples TRBV5-1 to TRBJ1-5; D gene ambiguous. In germline, CDR1 is SGHRS, CDR2 YFSETQ. Trimming pared 4 bases from V and 7 bases from J, leaving 9 bases between. This CDR3 region has 12 residues. This chain's CDR3 is CASSPPGQPQHF. CDR3 nucleotide sequence: TGCGCCAGCAGCCCCCCGGGACAGCCCCAGCATTTT.

The chain has TRBV5-1 and TRBJ1-2, with TRBD1 as a possible D gene (6 bases). From germline, CDR1 is SGHRS and CDR2 YFSETQ. The CDR3 is made up of 13 amino acids. V was shortened by 4 bases and J by 6 bases, with 13 bases between the two germline ends. The chain's CDR3 is CASSDTGIHGYTF. The CDR3 region has the DNA TGCGCCAGCAGCGACACAGGGATCCATGGCTACACCTTC.

The V gene is TRBV6-5, the J gene TRBJ1-6; the D gene is possibly TRBD1 (5 bases). V was clipped by 2 bases and J by 7 bases, with 9 bases between them. This CDR3 spans 14 amino acids. CDR1 is MNHEY, CDR2 SVGAGI, per germline. The CDR3 DNA reads as TGTGCCAGCAGTTACCCGCGACAGAATTCACCCCTCCACTTT. Protein sequence: CASSYPRQNSPLHF.

V is TRBV6-5 and J is TRBJ2-7; tentative D call: TRBD2 (5 bases). V gave up 6 bases and J gave up 3 bases, with 9 bases separating them. This CDR3 region has 12 residues. Germline assignment: CDR1 MNHEY and CDR2 SVGAGI. The CDR3 loop is CASRGGGYEQYF. As DNA, the CDR3 is TGTGCCAGCAGAGGAGGAGGCTACGAGCAGTACTTC.